This T cell receptor beta chain is drawn from a study of chemoradiotherapy in HPV16-positive cancers. About the research overall: Candidate HPV-specific clones and shared TCR motifs came from a couple of HPV16-positive patients.

Some clones are missing from TCRdb's copy, which holds only in-frame ones; the method was immunoSEQ multiplex PCR. Counted here are about 14,000 clones, 65% to 75% occurring once; the ten biggest clones make up roughly 10%. This specimen was acquired from a patient who underwent chemoradiotherapy. The receptor comes from a human donor with HPV-associated anogenital cancer.

The CDR3 sequence is CAGRGLAKNIQYF. The DNA for the CDR3 is TGTGCCGGCCGGGGTTTAGCCAAAAACATTCAGTACTTC. V and J are TRBV30 and TRBJ2-4, with D tentatively TRBD2 (5 bases). Trimming removed 8 bases from V and 0 bases from J, with 11 bases in between. The germline CDR1 and CDR2 sequences are GTSNPN and SVGIG (reference sequence). This CDR3 is built from 13 residues. The variable domain in full, with the rest retrieved from reference TRBV30 and TRBJ2-4, is SQTIHQWPATLVQPVGSPLSLECTVEGTSNPNLYWYRQAAGRGLQLLFYSVGIGQISSEVPQNLSASRPQDRQFILSSKKLLLSDSGFYLCAGRGLAKNIQYFGAGTRLSVL.